This T cell receptor beta chain was identified during a study of beta chain features in type 1 diabetes. Expressed TCRB transcripts were sequenced because the isolated RNA had all been reverse transcribed beforehand. Generated by immunoSEQ multiplex PCR, the TCRdb table keeps only in-frame clones and is missing some. The table records 250,000 to 350,000 clones, about 11% of them present only once. This clone was seen just once. Its antigen remains unknown. General study findings and limits: For TCRB rearrangement, an influence of HLA type remained unresolved here.

The V end lost 2 bases, the J end lost 8 bases, and 12 bases lay between the germline ends. Germline V gene lookup returns CDR1 SEHNR and CDR2 FQNEAQ (reference sequence). CDR3 length: 13 amino acids. The sample was naive CD4+ T cells from blood. The receptor comes from a woman in her 30s in good health. The rearrangement uses TRBV7-9 and TRBJ1-1; no firm D call. CDR3 amino acids: CASSLNVEEEAFF. The CDR3 DNA sequence: TGTGCCAGCAGCTTAAATGTTGAGGAGGAAGCTTTCTTT.